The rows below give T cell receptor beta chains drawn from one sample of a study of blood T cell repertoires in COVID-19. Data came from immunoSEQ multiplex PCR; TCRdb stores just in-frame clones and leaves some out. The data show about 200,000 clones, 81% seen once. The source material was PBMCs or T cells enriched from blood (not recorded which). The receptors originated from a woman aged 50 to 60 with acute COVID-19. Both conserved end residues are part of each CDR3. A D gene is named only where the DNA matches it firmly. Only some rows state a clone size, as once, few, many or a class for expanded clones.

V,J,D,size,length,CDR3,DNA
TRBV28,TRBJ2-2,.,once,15,CASSLALSYTGELFF,TGTGCCAGCAGTTTAGCCCTATCATACACCGGGGAGCTGTTTTTT
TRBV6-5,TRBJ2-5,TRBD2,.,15,CASSPQAGGQQTQYF,TGTGCCAGCAGCCCCCAGGCGGGGGGGCAACAGACCCAGTACTTC
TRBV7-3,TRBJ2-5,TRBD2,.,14,CASSESGSAETQYF,TGTGCCAGCAGCGAAAGCGGGAGCGCAGAGACCCAGTACTTC
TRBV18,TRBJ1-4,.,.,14,CASSGQSTNEKLFF,TGTGCCAGCTCCGGACAGTCAACTAATGAAAAACTGTTTTTT
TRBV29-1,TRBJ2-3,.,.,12,CSVEQAADTQYF,TGCAGCGTTGAACAGGCCGCAGATACGCAGTATTTT
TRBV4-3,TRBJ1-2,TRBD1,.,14,CASSGQGTNYGYTF,TGCGCCAGCAGCGGACAGGGGACTAACTATGGCTACACCTTC
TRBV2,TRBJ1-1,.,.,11,CASGRATEAFF,TGTGCCAGCGGGAGGGCCACTGAAGCTTTCTTT
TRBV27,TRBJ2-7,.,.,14,CASSLGGSSYEQYF,TGTGCCAGCAGTTTAGGAGGTAGCTCCTACGAGCAGTACTTC
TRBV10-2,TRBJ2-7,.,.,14,CASTTLGGVGEQYF,TGCGCCAGCACAACACTAGGGGGGGTGGGGGAGCAGTACTTC
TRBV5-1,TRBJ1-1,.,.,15,CASSLRTAMNTEAFF,TGCGCCAGCAGCTTAAGGACAGCCATGAACACTGAAGCTTTCTTT
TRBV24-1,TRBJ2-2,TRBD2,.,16,CATSDPGLENTGELFF,TGTGCCACCAGTGATCCAGGACTAGAAAACACCGGGGAGCTGTTTTTT
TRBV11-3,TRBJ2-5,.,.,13,CASSLNSLETQYF,TGTGCCAGCAGCTTAAATAGCCTAGAGACCCAGTACTTC
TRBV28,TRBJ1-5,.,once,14,CASSSGHLNQPQHF,TGTGCCAGCAGCTCGGGACACCTGAATCAGCCCCAGCATTTT
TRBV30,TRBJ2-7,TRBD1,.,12,CAWSVETGKQYF,TGTGCCTGGAGTGTTGAGACAGGGAAGCAGTACTTC
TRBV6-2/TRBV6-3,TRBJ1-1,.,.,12,CASSLLYTEAFF,TGTGCCAGCAGCTTACTGTACACTGAAGCTTTCTTT
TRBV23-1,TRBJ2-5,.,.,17,CASSQKTSIVREETQYF,TGCGCCAGCAGTCAAAAAACGTCCATTGTGCGGGAAGAGACCCAGTACTTC
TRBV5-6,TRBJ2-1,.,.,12,CASSRGNNEQFF,TGTGCCAGCAGCCGGGGGAACAATGAGCAGTTCTTC
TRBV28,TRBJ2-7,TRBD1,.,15,CASSLQGTASYEQYF,TGTGCCAGCAGTCTCCAGGGGACAGCGTCCTACGAGCAGTACTTC
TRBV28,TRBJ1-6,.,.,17,CASSSPAGGGRNSPLHF,TGTGCCAGCAGTTCGCCGGCCGGGGGTGGTAGAAATTCACCCCTCCACTTT
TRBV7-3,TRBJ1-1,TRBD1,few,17,CASSSQGQGARGAEAFF,TGTGCCAGCAGCTCCCAGGGACAGGGGGCCCGAGGGGCTGAAGCTTTCTTT
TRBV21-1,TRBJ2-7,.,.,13,CASKGQATYEQYF,TGTGCCAGCAAGGGACAGGCAACCTACGAGCAGTACTTC
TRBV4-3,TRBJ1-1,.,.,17,CASSQGRIRGTNTEAFF,TGCGCCAGCAGCCAAGGGAGGATCAGGGGAACGAACACTGAAGCTTTCTTT
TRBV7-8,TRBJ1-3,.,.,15,CASSRAQGSGNTIYF,TGTGCCAGCAGTCGAGCTCAGGGGTCTGGAAACACCATATATTTT
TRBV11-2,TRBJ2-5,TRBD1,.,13,CASSPQGAGTQYF,TGTGCCAGCAGCCCCCAGGGGGCCGGTACCCAGTACTTC
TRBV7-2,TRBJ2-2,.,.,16,CASSLARGTNTGELFF,TGTGCCAGCAGCTTAGCGCGGGGAACGAACACCGGGGAGCTGTTTTTT
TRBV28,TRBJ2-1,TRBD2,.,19,CASRTTGLAGGSSYNEQFF,TGTGCCAGCAGAACGACGGGACTAGCGGGAGGGAGCTCCTACAATGAGCAGTTCTTC
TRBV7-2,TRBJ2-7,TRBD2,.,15,CASSSSGGRLYEQYF,TGTGCCAGCAGTTCAAGCGGGGGTCGACTCTACGAGCAGTACTTC
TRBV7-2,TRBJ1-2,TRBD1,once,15,CASSARRGTDYGYTF,TGTGCCAGCAGCGCAAGGCGCGGGACAGACTATGGCTACACCTTC
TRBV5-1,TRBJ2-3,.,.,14,CASSPDSSTDTQYF,TGCGCCAGCAGCCCGGACTCTAGCACAGATACGCAGTATTTT
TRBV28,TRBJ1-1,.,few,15,CASSPRTVPSTEAFF,TGTGCCAGCAGTCCCAGGACAGTCCCCAGCACTGAAGCTTTCTTT
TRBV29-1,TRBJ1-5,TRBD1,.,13,CSIRTGLNQPQHF,TGCAGCATTAGGACAGGCCTCAATCAGCCCCAGCATTTT
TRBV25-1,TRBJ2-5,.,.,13,CASSSGSQETQYF,TGTGCCAGCAGCTCAGGGTCTCAAGAGACCCAGTACTTC
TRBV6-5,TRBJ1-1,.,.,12,CASSYSSQEAFF,TGTGCCAGCAGTTACTCTTCCCAGGAAGCTTTCTTT
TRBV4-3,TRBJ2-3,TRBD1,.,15,CASSPGTASLDTQYF,TGCGCCAGCAGCCCCGGGACAGCTAGTCTTGATACGCAGTATTTT
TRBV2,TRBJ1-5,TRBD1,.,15,CASSLTGGGYQPQHF,TGTGCCAGCAGTCTTACAGGGGGCGGCTATCAGCCCCAGCATTTT
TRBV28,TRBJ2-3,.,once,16,CASSLFGGRSTDTQYF,TGTGCCAGCAGTTTATTCGGCGGGCGTAGCACAGATACGCAGTATTTT
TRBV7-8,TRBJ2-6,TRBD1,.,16,CASRQGAGTGANVLTF,TGTGCCAGCAGACAGGGGGCCGGGACGGGGGCCAACGTCCTGACTTTC